This TCR beta chain was identified during a study of T cell responses to AZD1222 COVID-19 vaccine. The table came from immunoSEQ multiplex PCR; TCRdb's copy has only in-frame clones and leaves some out. The sample includes 50,000 to 55,000 clones, roughly 87% of them seen just once. This CDR3 has 17 residues. From germline, CDR1 is WNHNN and CDR2 SYGVQD (reference sequence). Trimming stripped 6 bases from V and 5 bases from J, with 23 bases between. The V and J genes are TRBV10-1 and TRBJ2-1, with a weak D call TRBD2 (6 bases). The TCR originated in an adult who received the AZD1222 COVID-19 vaccine. Sample: peripheral blood, taken 28 days after the second AZD1222 dose. CDR3 region: CASRGHRRAGRDNEQFF. As DNA, the CDR3 is TGCGCCAGCAGGGGGCACAGGCGAGCGGGCCGAGACAATGAGCAGTTCTTC.